This TCR beta chain was profiled in a study of T cells in Graves' hyperthyroidism and ophthalmopathy. Findings of the study overall: For ophthalmopathy, model prediction preceded onset by a median about 6 months. The blood repertoire included most of the expanded thyroid clonotypes above 0.001.

This clonotype appeared a few times. Its specificity is not known. Deletions cut 0 bases from V and 2 bases from J, with 11 bases between. Germline CDR1 and CDR2: SGDLS and YYNGEE. CDR3 length: 15 residues. It was RNA transcripts that yielded the amplified TCR beta CDR3 regions. The HTBI primer set served for first-round RT-PCR of the TCR CDR3. One entry per CDR3 protein results from TCRdb running MiXCR on the multiplex PCR reads. The sample contains a few hundred thousand distinct CDR3 sequences, roughly a sixth of which appear only once. The receptor was derived from a woman aged 25 to 39 with Graves' ophthalmopathy. This rearrangement joins TRBV9 to TRBJ1-2; D gene uncertain. The sequenced material came from blood. The CDR3 DNA is TGTGCCAGCAGCGTAGATCCGCGATTGAACTATGGCTACACCTTC. Translated, it gives CASSVDPRLNYGYTF.